A single sample gave rise to the 25 T cell receptor beta chains below, sequenced in a study of OX40 agonist ivuxolimab in advanced cancers. Measured with immunoSEQ multiplex PCR; TCRdb has only the in-frame clones, and not every one. There are around 63,000 clones in the sample; over 75% occur only once, and 10% to 12% lies in the top ten. Here the sequenced sample was CD4+ or CD8+ T cells sorted from blood, taken in a trial of the OX40 agonist ivuxolimab. Receptors were obtained from an adult with an advanced solid tumor such as melanoma, head and neck, liver or kidney cancer.

V and J are TRBV18 and TRBJ2-5, with D unclear. The J call may not be correct, given that the DNA end is closer to TRBJ2-7. The CDR3 is 12 residues long. Germline lookup yields CDR1 KGHSH and CDR2 LQKENI. CDR3 protein: CASSFRIHEQYF. CDR3 sequence (DNA): TGTGCCAGCTCATTCAGGATCCACGAGCAGTACTTC.

The J gene is TRBJ2-7, the V gene TRBV14; D ambiguous. The CDR3 loop spans 12 amino acids. Between the trimmed V and J ends, which lost 0 bases and 9 bases, there was a span of 9 bases. Germline loops: CDR1 SGHDN, CDR2 FVKESK. The CDR3 nucleotides read TGTGCCAGCAGCCAAGATGGAGCAGTGCAGTACTTC. As protein: CASSQDGAVQYF. The full variable domain, its missing parts supplied by reference TRBV14 and TRBJ2-7, is EAGVTQFPSHSVIEKGQTVTLRCDPISGHDNLYWYRRVMGKEIKFLLHFVKESKQDESGMPNNRFLAERTGGTYSTLKVQPAELEDSGVYFCASSQDGAVQYFGPGTRLTVT.

The rearrangement joins TRBV5-1 to TRBJ1-2, with a possible D match to TRBD1 (6 bases). The CDR3 covers 16 residues. V was pared by 0 bases and J by 3 bases, with 15 bases between. CDR1 is SGHRS and CDR2 is YFSETQ in the germline V gene. The CDR3 loop reads CASSLEGTLLDYGYTF. Written as DNA, the CDR3 is TGCGCCAGCAGCTTGGAGGGGACACTTTTGGACTATGGCTACACCTTC.

The gene calls are TRBV13 and TRBJ1-5, with D maybe TRBD1 (5 bases). The CDR3 has 14 residues. Germline V gene sequence: CDR1 PRHDT, CDR2 FYEKMQ (reference sequence). V lost 0 bases and J lost 6, with 9 bases in between. This CDR3 is CASSLGAGLQPQHF. CDR3 DNA sequence: TGTGCCAGCAGCTTAGGAGCGGGACTTCAGCCCCAGCATTTT.

DNA for the CDR3: TGTGCCAGCAGCGACAGGACTAGCGGGGCCTACAATGAGCAGTTCTTC. This encodes CASSDRTSGAYNEQFF. The chain has TRBV5-8 and TRBJ2-1; the match to TRBD2 covers 12 bases. The CDR3 extends over 16 amino acids. After removal of 4 bases from V and 2 bases from J, the junction contained 4 bases not matched to a gene. Germline V gene sequence: CDR1 SGHTS, CDR2 YDEGEE. The entire variable domain, with the rest obtained from reference TRBV5-8 and TRBJ2-1, is as follows: EAGVTQSPTHLIKTRGQQATLRCSPISGHTSVYWYQQALGLGLQFLLWYDEGEERNRGNFPPRFSGRQFPNYSSELNVNALELEDSALYLCASSDRTSGAYNEQFFGPGTRLTVL.

The V gene is TRBV5-5, the J gene TRBJ2-5; a possible D gene is TRBD1 (8 bases). The length of the CDR3 is 15 residues. CDR1 and CDR2 from the germline V gene are SGHKS and YYEKEE (reference sequence). Trimming pared 4 bases from V and 5 bases from J, leaving 18 bases between. Here the CDR3 DNA reads TGTGCCAGCAGCAAAAGGACAGGGCGGGGGGAGACCCAGTACTTC. It is translated as CASSKRTGRGETQYF.

This chain links TRBV5-4 with TRBJ2-1; TRBD1 is a possible D gene (5 bases). The V gene's germline CDR1 is SGHNT and CDR2 YYREEE (reference sequence). Trimming stripped 1 base from V and 8 bases from J, with 16 bases between. The CDR3 loop spans 15 amino acids. The CDR3 here is CASSLISWGDDEQFF. CDR3 in DNA: TGTGCCAGCAGCTTGATATCCTGGGGCGACGATGAGCAGTTCTTC.

The chain recombines TRBV2 with TRBJ1-5; TRBD1 aligns across 8 bases. Trimming at V came to 6 bases and at J to 4 bases, leaving 11 bases not matched to a gene. This CDR3 is built from 16 residues. The germline CDR1 and CDR2 sequences are SNHLY and FYNNEI. CDR3 sequence: CASSDRQGRTNQPQHF. As DNA, the CDR3 is TGTGCCAGCAGCGATCGACAGGGGAGGACGAATCAGCCCCAGCATTTT. The full variable domain, with the rest looked up from reference TRBV2 and TRBJ1-5, is EPEVTQTPSHQVTQMGQEVILRCVPISNHLYFYWYRQILGQKVEFLVSFYNNEISEKSEIFDDQFSVERPDGSNFTLKIRSTKLEDSAMYFCASSDRQGRTNQPQHFGDGTRLSIL.

The chain uses TRBV2 and TRBJ1-5; D remains unclear. Deletions cut 3 bases from V and 3 bases from J, with 12 bases between. Germline-derived CDR1 and CDR2 are SNHLY and FYNNEI. The CDR3 is 15 amino acids. The CDR3 DNA follows: TGTGCCAGCAGTGAGGGCAGGTTAATCAATCAGCCCCAGCATTTT. This translates into CASSEGRLINQPQHF.

CDR3 in DNA: TGTGCCAGCAGTGGGACAGGGGGATTCAATTCACCCCTCCACTTT. Protein sequence: CASSGTGGFNSPLHF. V and J are TRBV28 and TRBJ1-6; 11 positions agree with TRBD1. V trimming: 5 bases; J trimming: 7 bases; junction bases outside the gene matches: 4. The CDR3 consists of 15 residues. CDR1 is MDHEN and CDR2 is SYDVKM in the germline V gene.

CDR3 protein: CASSPWDSQYEQYF. The CDR3 DNA is TGTGCCAGTAGCCCCTGGGACAGCCAATACGAGCAGTACTTC. This chain joins TRBV19 and TRBJ2-5; TRBD1 matches at 7 bases. The J call may be incorrect, as the DNA end agrees better with TRBJ2-7. The CDR3 extends over 14 amino acids. Germline V CDR1 and CDR2: LNHDA, SQIVND (reference sequence).

This clone showed up just a few times. The CDR3 nucleotides read TGCGCCAGCAGCCTACACAACAGGGGCGACTATGGCTACACCTTC. It codes for CASSLHNRGDYGYTF. The gene calls are TRBV5-1 and TRBJ1-2, with 7 bases lining up with TRBD1. V trimming: 4 bases; J trimming: 3 bases; junction bases outside the gene matches: 9. CDR3 length: 15 residues. Germline-derived CDR1 and CDR2 are SGHRS and YFSETQ.

The chain carries TRBV5-1 and TRBJ2-7, with TRBD2 identical over 7 bases. Germline CDR1 SGHRS, CDR2 YFSETQ. J gave up 4 bases and V 4 bases, and 8 bases lay outside the gene matches. This CDR3 spans 14 amino acids. Here the CDR3 DNA reads TGCGCCAGCAGCCGAGAGCGGGAAGGGTACGAGCAGTACTTC. It yields the protein CASSREREGYEQYF. Drawing the rest from reference TRBV5-1 and TRBJ2-7, the complete variable domain is KAGVTQTPRYLIKTRGQQVTLSCSPISGHRSVSWYQQTPGQGLQFLFEYFSETQRNKGNFPGRFSGRQFSNSRSEMNVSTLELGDSALYLCASSREREGYEQYFGPGTRLTVT.

The chain combines TRBV28 with TRBJ2-3; no clear D. The CDR3 loop spans 15 amino acids. CDR1 is MDHEN and CDR2 is SYDVKM in the germline V gene. Trimming took 2 bases from V and 0 from J, leaving 9 bases between them. CDR3 in DNA: TGTGCCAGCAGTTTACATCGGCTTAGCACAGATACGCAGTATTTT. This codes for CASSLHRLSTDTQYF.

This chain links TRBV11-2 with TRBJ2-7, with D tentatively TRBD2 (6 bases). Trimming removed 6 bases at V and 6 bases at J, with 15 bases between. CDR1 SGHAT and CDR2 FQNNGV come from the germline V gene. The CDR3 loop spans 13 amino acids. The CDR3 spells CASSLAGGPEQYF. The CDR3 nucleotides are TGTGCCAGCAGTCTAGCCGGGGGACCCGAGCAGTACTTC.

This clone was detected only once. The J gene is TRBJ1-5, the V gene TRBV28; the D gene is possibly TRBD1 (6 bases). V was pared by 2 bases and J by 2 bases, with 7 bases between. Germline V gene data show CDR1 as MDHEN and CDR2 as SYDVKM. This CDR3 has 14 amino acids. The CDR3 DNA reads as TGTGCCAGCAGTTTACCAGGGGGCAATCAGCCCCAGCATTTT. This gives the protein CASSLPGGNQPQHF.

This clone was detected only a few times. This chain joins TRBV19 and TRBJ2-7; a possible D gene is TRBD1 (5 bases). This CDR3 has 13 residues. Per the germline V gene, CDR1 is LNHDA and CDR2 is SQIVND (reference sequence). The V end lost 4 bases, the J end lost 1 base, and 8 bases lay between the germline ends. CDR3: CASSTSGSYEQYF. In DNA, the CDR3 is TGTGCCAGTAGTACCTCAGGGTCCTACGAGCAGTACTTC.

In the case of this clone: The same CDR3 can be traced to other DNA sequences in this sample. This chain links TRBV19 with TRBJ2-7, with 9 bases identical to TRBD1. V shed 6 bases and J 4 bases; nucleotides not matched to a gene: 7. CDR3 length equals 14 residues. CDR1 LNHDA and CDR2 SQIVND come from the germline V gene (reference sequence). CDR3 bases: TGTGCCAGTAGACCGGGACAGGGTCTTTACGAGCAGTACTTC. Translated: CASRPGQGLYEQYF. Filled out from reference TRBV19 and TRBJ2-7, the complete variable domain reads DGGITQSPKYLFRKEGQNVTLSCEQNLNHDAMYWYRQDPGQGLRLIYYSQIVNDFQKGDIAEGYSVSREKKESFPLTVTSAQKNPTAFYLCASRPGQGLYEQYFGPGTRLTVT.

This sequence joins TRBV10-3 and TRBJ2-5, with 9 bases aligning to TRBD1. The CDR3 totals 14 residues. Germline loops: CDR1 ENHRY, CDR2 SYGVKD. The trim removed 4 bases at V and 4 bases at J, leaving 4 bases unmatched. CDR3 loop: CAISGTGVVETQYF. The CDR3 nucleotides are TGTGCCATCAGTGGGACAGGGGTAGTAGAGACCCAGTACTTC.

The chain is built from TRBV9 and TRBJ1-2, with no clear D. The CDR3 has 12 amino acids. CDR1 is SGDLS, CDR2 YYNGEE, per germline. The ends were cut back, 1 base at V and 3 bases at J, with 4 bases in the middle. CDR3 residues: CASSVLDYGYTF. The DNA of the CDR3 is TGTGCCAGCAGCGTATTAGACTATGGCTACACCTTC.

The V call is TRBV5-4, the J call TRBJ2-3; D perhaps matches TRBD2 (7 bases). The CDR3 runs to 14 residues. Germline values: CDR1 SGHNT, CDR2 YYREEE (reference sequence). V lost 2 bases and J lost 6, with 13 bases in between. Here the CDR3 DNA reads TGTGCCAGCAGCTTTAGTAGGGGGGGGGATACGCAGTATTTT. Protein product: CASSFSRGGDTQYF.

Turning to this clone: The junction and the germline gene differ at one end; a read error may be behind it. V is TRBV7-7 and J is TRBJ2-3; D is perhaps TRBD1 (6 bases). Germline assignment: CDR1 SSHAT and CDR2 FNYEAQ (reference sequence). CDR3 length: 13 residues. In DNA, the CDR3 is TGTGCTAGCAGCTTCGCAGGGGCCGATACGCAGTATTTT. It yields the protein CASSFAGADTQYF.

The chain combines TRBV5-1 with TRBJ2-5; D is perhaps TRBD2 (6 bases). Deletions cut 5 bases from V and 4 bases from J, with 21 bases between. CDR3 length equals 16 residues. Per the germline V gene, CDR1 is SGHRS and CDR2 is YFSETQ. Written as DNA, the CDR3 is TGCGCCAGCAGTTCGGGAGTTTTTATGGGCGGAGAGACCCAGTACTTC. As protein: CASSSGVFMGGETQYF. The variable domain in full, with the rest retrieved from reference TRBV5-1 and TRBJ2-5, is KAGVTQTPRYLIKTRGQQVTLSCSPISGHRSVSWYQQTPGQGLQFLFEYFSETQRNKGNFPGRFSGRQFSNSRSEMNVSTLELGDSALYLCASSSGVFMGGETQYFGPGTRLLVL.

The chain combines TRBV5-1 with TRBJ2-3; 8 bases are a match to TRBD2. CDR1 and CDR2 (germline): SGHRS, YFSETQ. V lost 4 bases to trimming and J lost 2 bases; unmatched junction nucleotides: 6. The length of the CDR3 is 15 residues. The chain's CDR3 is CASSRGTSYTDTQYF. CDR3 in DNA: TGCGCCAGCAGCCGCGGGACTAGTTACACAGATACGCAGTATTTT.

J is TRBJ2-7 and V is TRBV10-2; TRBD1 matches at 7 bases. The CDR3 length is 13 residues. In germline, CDR1 is WSHSY, CDR2 SAAADI. J lost 7 bases, V lost 4 bases, and 7 bases had no gene match. The CDR3 here is CASSATGEGEQYF. In DNA, the CDR3 is TGCGCCAGCAGTGCTACAGGGGAAGGGGAGCAGTACTTC.